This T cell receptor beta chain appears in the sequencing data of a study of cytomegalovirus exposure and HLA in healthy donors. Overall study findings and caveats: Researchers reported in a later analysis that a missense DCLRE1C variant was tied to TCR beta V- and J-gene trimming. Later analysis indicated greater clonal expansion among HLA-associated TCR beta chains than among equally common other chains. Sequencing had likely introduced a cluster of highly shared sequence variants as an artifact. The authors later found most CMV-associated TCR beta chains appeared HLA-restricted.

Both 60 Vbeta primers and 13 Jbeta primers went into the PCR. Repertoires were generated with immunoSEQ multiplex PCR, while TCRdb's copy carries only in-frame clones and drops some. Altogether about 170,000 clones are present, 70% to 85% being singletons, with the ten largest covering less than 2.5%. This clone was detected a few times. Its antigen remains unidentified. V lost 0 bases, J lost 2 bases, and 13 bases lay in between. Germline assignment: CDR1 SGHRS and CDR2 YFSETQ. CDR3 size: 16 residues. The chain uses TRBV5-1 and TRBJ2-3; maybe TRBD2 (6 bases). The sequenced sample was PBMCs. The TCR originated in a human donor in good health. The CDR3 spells CASSLVGPGDTDTQYF. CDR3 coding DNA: TGCGCCAGCAGCTTGGTAGGCCCGGGGGACACAGATACGCAGTATTTT.